A single sample gave rise to the 20 T cell receptor beta chains below, sequenced in a study of graft-versus-host responses after intestinal transplantation. Generated by immunoSEQ multiplex PCR, the TCRdb table keeps only in-frame clones and is missing some. The sample yields some 84,000 clones, around 84% seen once. These receptors are not linked to any known antigen. The sequencing here drew on unstimulated CD4+ T cells sorted from spleen or lymph node cells, taken before intestinal transplant. These receptors were obtained from a human donor who received an intestinal transplant.

The chain has TRBV5-1 and TRBJ1-2; 11 nucleotides agree with TRBD1. Germline V CDR1 and CDR2: SGHRS, YFSETQ. V shed 4 bases and J 8 bases; nucleotides not matched to a gene: 10. This CDR3 has 15 amino acids. The CDR3 spells CASSMPGQGGRGYTF. The CDR3 nucleotides are TGCGCCAGCAGCATGCCGGGACAGGGGGGACGAGGCTACACCTTC.

The chain carries TRBV5-4 and TRBJ2-2; 8 bases line up with TRBD1. Germline assignment: CDR1 SGHNT and CDR2 YYREEE (reference sequence). J was trimmed by 7 bases and V by 4 bases; bases with no gene match: 12. The CDR3 spans 16 residues. The chain's CDR3 is CASSGGTGPFGGELFF. CDR3 sequence (DNA): TGTGCCAGCAGCGGCGGGACAGGCCCATTTGGCGGGGAGCTGTTTTTT.

This chain uses TRBV5-1 with TRBJ2-7; 11 bases are a match to TRBD2. J lost 6 bases, V lost 4 bases, and 18 bases had no gene match. The germline gives CDR1 SGHRS, CDR2 YFSETQ. This CDR3 contains 18 residues. CDR3: CASSDPLLAGDLVGEQYF. CDR3 coding DNA: TGCGCCAGCAGCGACCCCCTACTAGCGGGAGATTTAGTGGGCGAGCAGTACTTC.

CDR3 DNA: TGTGCCACCTCCGGGAGACTAGCGGGGGGGACCGGCTACAATGAGCAGTTCTTC. This gives the protein CATSGRLAGGTGYNEQFF. The chain combines TRBV2 with TRBJ2-1, with TRBD2 identical over 14 bases. The V gene end was trimmed by 10 bases and the J gene end by 3 bases; junction bases not matched to a gene: 14. The CDR3 extends over 18 amino acids. Germline-derived CDR1 and CDR2 are SNHLY and FYNNEI.

V and J are TRBV19 and TRBJ1-1; D is possibly TRBD1 (6 bases). This CDR3 has 13 amino acids. In germline, CDR1 is LNHDA, CDR2 SQIVND (reference sequence). V was clipped by 6 bases and J by 1 base, with 9 bases between them. The chain's CDR3 is CASRGGRNTEAFF. CDR3 in DNA: TGTGCCAGTAGGGGGGGGCGGAACACTGAAGCTTTCTTT. Complete variable domain (other parts from reference TRBV19 and TRBJ1-1): DGGITQSPKYLFRKEGQNVTLSCEQNLNHDAMYWYRQDPGQGLRLIYYSQIVNDFQKGDIAEGYSVSREKKESFPLTVTSAQKNPTAFYLCASRGGRNTEAFFGQGTRLTVV.

Worth noting for this clone: Other DNA sequences in the sample encode the same CDR3. This rearrangement joins TRBV9 to TRBJ2-1, with 7 bases fitting TRBD2. V dropped 4 bases and J dropped 9; count of bases not matched to a gene: 4. Looked up from germline, CDR1 is SGDLS and CDR2 is YYNGEE. The CDR3 is 12 amino acids. In nucleotides, the CDR3 is TGTGCCAGCAGCCCAACGGGGGGTGAGCAGTTCTTC. Translating it yields CASSPTGGEQFF.

The V call is TRBV6-5, the J call TRBJ1-6; 9 bases align to TRBD1. CDR3 length: 15 amino acids. Unmatched junction bases numbered 5, after V lost 3 bases and J lost 8 bases. Germline V gene sequence: CDR1 MNHEY, CDR2 SVGAGI. CDR3 DNA: TGTGCCAGCAGTTATACAGGGGGCCTGGATTCACCCCTCCACTTT. Translating gives CASSYTGGLDSPLHF.

The chain is built from TRBV5-6 and TRBJ2-1, with TRBD2 as a possible D gene (6 bases). Trimming removed 9 bases from V and 7 bases from J, with 17 bases in between. CDR1 is SGHDT and CDR2 is YYEEEE in the germline V gene. CDR3 length: 13 amino acids. The chain's CDR3 is CATSRGYGNEQFF. The CDR3 bases are TGTGCCACTTCCCGGGGGTATGGAAATGAGCAGTTCTTC.

The J gene is TRBJ2-7, the V gene TRBV18; 7 bases map to TRBD1. The CDR3 runs to 15 residues. Germline V gene lookup returns CDR1 KGHSH and CDR2 LQKENI. V trimming: 6 bases; J trimming: 0 bases; junction bases outside the gene matches: 8. The CDR3 sequence is CASSLRQGFSYEQYF. DNA for the CDR3: TGTGCCAGCTCGTTACGACAGGGATTCTCCTACGAGCAGTACTTC.

This chain links TRBV10-3 with TRBJ1-3; 12 positions match TRBD1. V dropped 6 bases and J dropped 1; count of bases not matched to a gene: 4. CDR1 ENHRY and CDR2 SYGVKD come from the germline V gene. CDR3 length: 16 residues. CDR3 protein: CAIRGQGAASGNTIYF. The CDR3 nucleotides read TGTGCCATCAGGGGACAGGGGGCAGCGTCTGGAAACACCATATATTTT.

This rearrangement joins TRBV9 to TRBJ2-7; the match to TRBD1 covers 9 bases. The length of the CDR3 is 17 residues. V was pared by 4 bases and J by 5 bases, with 16 bases of the junction left unmatched. The V gene's germline CDR1 is SGDLS and CDR2 YYNGEE. CDR3 region: CASSLRETGTGRHEQYF. In DNA form, the CDR3 reads TGTGCCAGCAGCCTCCGTGAGACCGGGACAGGGAGGCACGAGCAGTACTTC.

This clone is a singleton in its sample. J is TRBJ1-2 and V is TRBV5-6; D unresolved. The CDR3 has 14 amino acids. CDR1 and CDR2 from the germline V gene are SGHDT and YYEEEE. V was shortened by 3 bases and J by 8 bases, with 17 bases between the two germline ends. Here the CDR3 DNA reads TGTGCCAGCAGCTACCGTTCCGGTTCATGGGGCTACACCTTC. It is translated as CASSYRSGSWGYTF.

A single count supports this clone. This chain connects TRBV11-3 to TRBJ2-1; 9 bases align to TRBD2. With V trimmed by 4 bases and J by 8 bases, 3 bases remained unmatched. CDR1 and CDR2 (germline): SGHNT, YENEEA. The CDR3 consists of 13 residues. The CDR3 protein is CASSYEREDEQFF. As DNA, the CDR3 is TGTGCCAGCAGCTACGAGCGGGAGGATGAGCAGTTCTTC.

The J gene is TRBJ2-3, the V gene TRBV5-8, with TRBD2 identical over 7 bases. Per the germline V gene, CDR1 is SGHTS and CDR2 is YDEGEE. J lost 1 base, V lost 1 base, and 3 bases had no gene match. The CDR3 contains 15 residues. This CDR3 is CASSLRGGGTDTQYF. The CDR3 nucleotides read TGTGCCAGCAGCTTGCGTGGGGGGGGCACAGATACGCAGTATTTT.

V gene TRBV5-1 combines with J gene TRBJ2-7, with TRBD1 matching 9 bases. Germline loops: CDR1 SGHRS, CDR2 YFSETQ. Unmatched junction bases numbered 8, after V lost 4 bases and J lost 6 bases. This CDR3 region has 14 residues. The CDR3 sequence is CASSKGQGQSEQYF. CDR3 coding DNA: TGCGCCAGCAGCAAGGGACAGGGTCAGTCCGAGCAGTACTTC.

The chain recombines TRBV6-4 with TRBJ1-2, with no clear D. Per the germline V gene, CDR1 is MRHNA and CDR2 is SNTAGT. V lost 0 bases to trimming and J lost 8 bases, with 4 bases between them. This CDR3 region has 11 residues. CDR3 residues: CASSDSTGYTF. The CDR3, as DNA: TGTGCCAGCAGTGACTCGACAGGCTACACCTTC.

The chain is built from TRBV12-5 and TRBJ2-1; D may be TRBD1 (6 bases). Trimming shortened V by 6 bases and J by 8 bases, and 11 bases separated the two germline ends. There are 12 residues in the CDR3. Germline V lookup: CDR1 LGHNT, CDR2 FRNRAP. The CDR3 loop reads CASGGQLDEQFF. The DNA of the CDR3 is TGTGCTAGTGGAGGACAGTTGGATGAGCAGTTCTTC.

J is TRBJ2-3 and V is TRBV7-2; unclear D gene. This CDR3 has 14 amino acids. The V gene lost 1 base and the J gene lost 2 bases, with 7 bases spanning the gap. Germline values: CDR1 SGHTA, CDR2 FQGNSA. The chain's CDR3 is CASSLGQYTDTQYF. The CDR3 DNA reads as TGTGCCAGCAGCTTAGGGCAGTACACAGATACGCAGTATTTT.

This chain links TRBV5-1 with TRBJ2-5; D is unresolved. The length of the CDR3 is 13 residues. CDR1 SGHRS and CDR2 YFSETQ come from the germline V gene. The germline V and J ends were trimmed by 4 bases and 2 bases, with 9 bases remaining between them. The CDR3 DNA sequence: TGCGCCAGCAGCGTCACTCCGCAAGAGACCCAGTACTTC. Its translation is CASSVTPQETQYF.

The J gene is TRBJ2-5, the V gene TRBV5-1; D remains ambiguous. From germline, CDR1 is SGHRS and CDR2 YFSETQ. Deletions cut 2 bases from V and 5 bases from J, with 10 bases between. The CDR3 has 13 residues. The CDR3 DNA is TGCGCCAGCAGCTTCGACTCATCGGAGACCCAGTACTTC. This sequence encodes CASSFDSSETQYF.